This TCR beta chain comes out of a study of response to subunit inactivated influenza vaccine. The study's findings and limits: The authors proposed limited new T cell recruitment per seasonal influenza vaccination.

This clonotype was seen many times. Its antigen is not known. Deletions cut 0 bases from V and 9 bases from J, with 12 bases between. Germline loops: CDR1 DFQATT, CDR2 SNEGSKA (reference sequence). The CDR3 length is 13 residues. TCRdb re-called the RT-PCR reads with MiXCR, one entry per CDR3 protein. The sample includes approximately 480,000 distinct CDR3 sequences, roughly 9.7% of them seen just once. The sequencing here drew on PBMCs from blood, taken roughly 6 weeks after vaccination. The clonotype originates from a man aged 45 to 65 who received an inactivated influenza vaccine. This chain joins TRBV20-1 and TRBJ2-1; D gene uncertain. The CDR3 loop reads CSARDPSLSEQFF. Written as DNA, the CDR3 is TGCAGTGCTAGAGACCCCTCTCTTTCTGAGCAGTTCTTC.